The T cell receptor (beta chain) described here comes from a study of Tregs in tolerant kidney transplant recipients (dated by TCRdb to about 2019). Study-level background: The transplants used related donors along with nonmyeloablative bone marrow transplantation, and in the human trials mixed chimerism was transient. The study applied TCRbeta sequencing to find donor-specific regulatory T cells before combined kidney and bone marrow transplantation and then followed those same cells after transplant.

The label giving this sample's time point can be read as: blood sample drawn before combined kidney and bone marrow transplant. Unstimulated Tregs (CD4+CD25+CD127-), CD4+ non-Tregs (CD4+CD25-), CD4 and CD8 cells were FACS-sorted from thawed PBMCs. Patients were several combined kidney and bone marrow transplant recipients from the ITN036ST trial, and only these trial subjects had samples available. Healthy control blood was processed to PBMCs by Ficoll density gradient and cryopreserved, and patient PBMCs were collected before and after transplant. On this clone: Its antigen remains unidentified. With the read ending 3 residues before the CDR3 end, the germline J gene is used to fill in that end.

For TCRbeta CDR3 sequencing, genomic DNA was extracted from sorted cells using the QIAGEN DNeasy Blood and Tissue Kit. Through immunoSEQ, high-throughput TCRbeta CDR3 sequencing was done commercially, including PCR amplification with internal controls and bias correction. As for how the authors treated the data: Unique productive TCRbeta sequences were defined by CDR3 nucleotide sequence when primers matched and otherwise by CDR3 amino acid sequence together with Vbeta and Jbeta genes. Sorting error was corrected by removing sequences shared between sorted populations at a frequency ratio of 2:1 or less, and the remaining shared sequences were assigned to the higher population. Sequences were defined as donor-reactive when expanded at least 5-fold in CFSE-low cells versus unstimulated cells and present at a frequency of at least 0.01% in CFSE-low cells. Jensen-Shannon divergence calculated on the top 100 TCRbeta sequences ranked by frequency was used to measure repertoire divergence. For any sample with multiple sequencing runs, sorting error was corrected in each run separately before the runs were pooled. TCRdb carries this immuneACCESS record with in-frame sequences only. Its versions omit some clonotypes, under half of them owing to an unresolved V gene in the studies checked, with the rest unexplained. V, J and clone size were drawn from that table, and D and trimming were deduced from the DNA. The sample table on file contains about 30,000 clones. Roughly an eighth of the sample belongs to the ten largest clones.

Broader findings and caveats from the paper: Expanding Tregs with activated donor B cells appeared to identify the most biologically relevant and donor-specific TCRbeta repertoire. For some patients the PCR primers changed over time, which made it impossible to compare the samples from those patients at the nucleotide level. Biological reproducibility was not directly addressed, though technical replication error appeared minimal. Donor-specific Treg expansion exceeded global Treg expansion in tolerant patients, suggesting antigen-driven rather than nonspecific expansion. The study was limited by small patient numbers, and the findings need validation in larger populations and under other immunosuppression protocols.

Clipping removes 3 bases from V and 0 bases from J, with 5 as the unmatched junction base count. The germline V gene provides CDR1 SGHRS and CDR2 YFSETQ. The cysteine opens and the phenylalanine closes a CDR3 of 17 amino acids. Of the CDR3's DNA, 42 bases were read; they are in frame from base 1. The chain was built from TRBV5-1 and TRBJ2-1, with 11 bases aligning to TRBD2. This clonotype was obtained from a human donor who received a combined kidney and bone marrow transplant. Sequenced material: CD8+ T cells from blood, taken before the transplant. CDR3 DNA (partial): TGCGCCAGCAGCTCCCTTAGCGGGAGGGCCTCCTACAATGAG. Its protein reads: CASSSLSGRASYNE. Given in full, the CDR3 is CASSSLSGRASYNEQFF.